This T cell receptor (beta chain) was captured in a study of CD8 T cells in Susac syndrome. Trimming removed 1 base from V and 5 bases from J; junction bases left unmatched: 6. Germline V lookup: CDR1 DFQATT, CDR2 SNEGSKA (reference sequence). This CDR3 spans 14 amino acids. The authors carried out high-throughput sequencing of TCR beta. They applied it to CD8+ and CD4+ T cells obtained from blood. Reverse transcription of roughly 0.5 to 1 ug RNA was performed with random hexamers. Across 54 Vbeta and 13 Jbeta, immunoSEQ multiplex PCR amplified TCR beta CDR3. TCRdb passed the immunoSEQ multiplex PCR reads through MiXCR, listing each CDR3 protein once. The top ten hold around 0.14% of the sample, which has 180,000 or so distinct CDR3 sequences, over 85% seen once.

The chain couples TRBV20-1 to TRBJ2-7; 9 positions match TRBD1. The sequence derives from a human donor in good health. The material sequenced was CD4+ T cells from PBMCs. The CDR3 DNA reads TGCAGTGCTAGAGGGGGACAGGGTCTCGACGAGCAGTACTTC. Its protein product is CSARGGQGLDEQYF.